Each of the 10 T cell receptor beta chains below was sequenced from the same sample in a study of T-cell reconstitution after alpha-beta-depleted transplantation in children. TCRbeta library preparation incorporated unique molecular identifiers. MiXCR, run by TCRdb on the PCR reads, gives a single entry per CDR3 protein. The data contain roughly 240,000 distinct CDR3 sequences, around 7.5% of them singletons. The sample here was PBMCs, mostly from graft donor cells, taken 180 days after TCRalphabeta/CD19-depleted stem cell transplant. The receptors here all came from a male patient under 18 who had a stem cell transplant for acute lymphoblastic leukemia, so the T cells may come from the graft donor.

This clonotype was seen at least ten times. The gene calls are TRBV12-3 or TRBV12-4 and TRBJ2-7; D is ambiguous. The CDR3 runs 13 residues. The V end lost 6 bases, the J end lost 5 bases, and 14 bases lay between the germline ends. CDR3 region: CASSQVSVDEQYF. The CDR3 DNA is TGTGCCAGCAGCCAAGTCAGCGTAGACGAGCAGTACTTC.

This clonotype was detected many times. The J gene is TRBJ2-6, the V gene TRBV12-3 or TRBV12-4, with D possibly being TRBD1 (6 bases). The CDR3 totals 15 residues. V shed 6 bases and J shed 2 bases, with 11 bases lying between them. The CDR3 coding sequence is TGTGCCAGCAGCCCTCCAGGGGCTGGGGCCAACGTCCTGACTTTC. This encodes CASSPPGAGANVLTF.

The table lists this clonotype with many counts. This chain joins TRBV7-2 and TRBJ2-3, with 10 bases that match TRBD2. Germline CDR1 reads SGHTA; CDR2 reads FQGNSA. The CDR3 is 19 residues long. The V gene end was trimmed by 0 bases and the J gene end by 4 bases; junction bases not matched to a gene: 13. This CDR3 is CASSLASGGPSGRPDTQYF. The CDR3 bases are TGTGCCAGCAGCTTAGCTAGCGGGGGGCCATCCGGGCGCCCAGATACGCAGTATTTT.

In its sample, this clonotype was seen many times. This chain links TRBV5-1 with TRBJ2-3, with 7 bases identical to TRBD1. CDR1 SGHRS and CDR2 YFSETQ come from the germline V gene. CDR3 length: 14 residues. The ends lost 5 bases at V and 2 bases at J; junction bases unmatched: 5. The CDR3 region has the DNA TGCGCCAGCAGAGGGGGCGGTCCCACAGATACGCAGTATTTT. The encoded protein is CASRGGGPTDTQYF.

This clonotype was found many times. The CDR3, as DNA: TGCGCCAGCAGCCAAGGAGGGGCCAGTTGGGGAGATACGCAGTATTTT. It encodes CASSQGGASWGDTQYF. The chain is built from TRBV4-3 and TRBJ2-3, with D perhaps assigned TRBD1 or TRBD2 (5 bases each). CDR3 length equals 16 residues. The V and J ends lost 1 base and 5 bases respectively, with 16 bases between them. Germline values: CDR1 LGHNA, CDR2 YSLEER.

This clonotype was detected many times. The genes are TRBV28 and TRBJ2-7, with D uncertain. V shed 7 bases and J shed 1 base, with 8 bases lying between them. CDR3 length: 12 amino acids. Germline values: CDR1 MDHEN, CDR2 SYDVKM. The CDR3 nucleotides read TGTGCCAGCATGTCGCAGTCCTACGAGCAGTACTTC. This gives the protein CASMSQSYEQYF.

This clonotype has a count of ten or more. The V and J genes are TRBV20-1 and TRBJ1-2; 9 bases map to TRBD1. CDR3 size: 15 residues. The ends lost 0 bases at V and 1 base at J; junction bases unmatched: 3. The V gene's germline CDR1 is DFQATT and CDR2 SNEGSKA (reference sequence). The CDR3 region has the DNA TGCAGTGCTAGAGATCAGGGACAGGGTAACTATGGCTACACCTTC. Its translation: CSARDQGQGNYGYTF.

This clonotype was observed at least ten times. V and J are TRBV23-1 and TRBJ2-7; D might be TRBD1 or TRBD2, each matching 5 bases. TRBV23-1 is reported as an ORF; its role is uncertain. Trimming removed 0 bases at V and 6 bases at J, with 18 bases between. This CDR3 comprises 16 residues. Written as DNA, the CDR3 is TGCGCCAGCAGTCAATCCGGAATCCCACTAGGGGCCGAGCAGTACTTC. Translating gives CASSQSGIPLGAEQYF.

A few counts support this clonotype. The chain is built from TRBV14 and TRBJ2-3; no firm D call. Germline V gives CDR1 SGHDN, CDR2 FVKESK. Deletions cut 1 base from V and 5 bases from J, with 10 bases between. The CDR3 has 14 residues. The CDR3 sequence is CASSQVRYGDTQYF. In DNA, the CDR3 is TGTGCCAGCAGCCAAGTTAGATACGGAGATACGCAGTATTTT.

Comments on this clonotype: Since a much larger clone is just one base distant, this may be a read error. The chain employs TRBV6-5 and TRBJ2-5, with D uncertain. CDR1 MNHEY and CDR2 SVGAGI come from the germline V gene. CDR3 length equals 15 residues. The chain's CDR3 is CASSYGPSVQETRYF. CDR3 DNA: TGTGCCAGCAGTTACGGCCCGTCAGTCCAAGAGACCCGGTACTTC.